This T cell receptor (beta chain) emerged from a study of cytomegalovirus exposure and HLA in healthy donors. General study findings and limits: Solely CMV serostatus was available to characterize immune exposure.

The PCR contained 60 Vbeta and 13 Jbeta primers. Original analysis: The count from a later analysis was tens of millions of unique TCR beta chains, some 11 million of them shared. Sequenced by immunoSEQ multiplex PCR; TCRdb stores in-frame clones only, minus some. The V and J calls and clone size come from that table; D and trimming were worked out from the DNA. Found here are 100,000 to 150,000 clones, around 74% of them singletons; the top ten hold roughly 7.3%. As to this clone: Its target is unknown.

The CDR3 contains 11 residues. The V end lost 5 bases, the J end lost 6 bases, and 8 bases lay between the germline ends. CDR1 is SEHNR and CDR2 is FQNEAQ in the germline V gene (reference sequence). The origin of this receptor is a male donor in good health and CMV-seronegative. Sample: PBMCs. The V gene is TRBV7-9, the J gene TRBJ2-7; D uncertain. The CDR3 loop reads CASSPLREQYF. CDR3 DNA sequence: TGTGCCAGCAGCCCCCTCCGCGAGCAGTACTTC.